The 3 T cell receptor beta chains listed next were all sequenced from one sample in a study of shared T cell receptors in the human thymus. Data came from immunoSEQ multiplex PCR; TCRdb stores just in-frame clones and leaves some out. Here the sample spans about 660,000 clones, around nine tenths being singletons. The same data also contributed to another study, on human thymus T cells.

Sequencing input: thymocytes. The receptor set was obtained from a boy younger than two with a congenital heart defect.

The CDR3 nucleotides read TGTGCCAGCAGTTCGAAGCGGGAGCAGGGCACAGATACGCAGTATTTT. It translates to CASSSKREQGTDTQYF. This chain connects TRBV6-6 to TRBJ2-3; 8 positions agree with TRBD2. The CDR3 totals 16 residues. The V segment lost 4 bases and the J segment 1 base; nucleotides outside the gene matches: 7. Germline V CDR1 and CDR2: MNHNY, SVGAGI (reference sequence).

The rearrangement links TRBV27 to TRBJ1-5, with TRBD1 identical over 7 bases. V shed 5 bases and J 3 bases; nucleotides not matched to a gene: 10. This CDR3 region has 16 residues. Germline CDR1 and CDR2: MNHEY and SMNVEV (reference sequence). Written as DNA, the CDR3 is TGTGCCAGCAGTACCTACCCGGACAGGTTCAATCAGCCCCAGCATTTT. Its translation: CASSTYPDRFNQPQHF.

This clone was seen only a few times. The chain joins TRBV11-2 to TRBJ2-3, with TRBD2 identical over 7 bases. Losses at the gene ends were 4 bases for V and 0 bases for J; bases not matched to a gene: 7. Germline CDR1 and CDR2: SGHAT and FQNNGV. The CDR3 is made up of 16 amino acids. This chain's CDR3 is CASSSASGSSTDTQYF. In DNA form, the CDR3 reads TGTGCCAGCAGCTCGGCTAGCGGATCTAGCACAGATACGCAGTATTTT.